Listed below are T cell receptor beta chains from one sample, sequenced in a study of blood T cell repertoires in COVID-19. Produced via immunoSEQ multiplex PCR; TCRdb's table is partial and in-frame only. The repertoire has 230,000 or so clones, approximately 84% of them found once; the top ten carry roughly 3.2%. Sequencing was performed on PBMCs or T cells enriched from blood (not recorded which). Receptors were obtained from a man aged 50 to 60 who had recovered from COVID-19. Each CDR3 is given with its conserved first and last residue. Clone sizes are given selectively: once, few, many, or a class where the clone is expanded.

size: .
J: TRBJ2-2
V: TRBV7-2
CDR3: CASSLEATSGGELFF

size: few
J: TRBJ2-5
V: TRBV9
CDR3: CASSVGRGWQETQYF

size: .
J: TRBJ1-4
V: TRBV28
CDR3: CASSLAGATNEKLFF

size: .
J: TRBJ2-1
V: TRBV5-1
CDR3: CASSLSGGKYNEQFF

size: .
J: TRBJ2-5
V: TRBV5-1
CDR3: CASSYQGQETQYF

size: .
J: TRBJ2-7
V: TRBV4-2
CDR3: CASSQVATGDEQYF

size: .
J: TRBJ1-5
V: TRBV10-3
CDR3: CAIRGQGWDQPQHF

size: .
J: TRBJ2-2
V: TRBV5-1
CDR3: CASSWAPSGVTGELFF

size: .
J: TRBJ2-4
V: TRBV4-3
CDR3: CASSQGLAGQGKNIQYF

size: .
J: TRBJ1-6
V: TRBV7-2
CDR3: CASTIQGASPNSPLHF

size: once
J: TRBJ1-1
V: TRBV19
CDR3: CASSKGTRGYTEAFF

size: .
J: TRBJ1-1
V: TRBV30
CDR3: CAWDRVNTEAFF

size: .
J: TRBJ2-3
V: TRBV27
CDR3: CASFGGADTQYF

size: .
J: TRBJ2-1
V: TRBV5-1
CDR3: CASSYSVGEQFF

size: .
J: TRBJ2-1
V: TRBV7-6
CDR3: CASSFGRGRKVSDEQFF

size: .
J: TRBJ1-6
V: TRBV6-5
CDR3: CASIRGTSPLHF

size: .
J: TRBJ1-3
V: TRBV29-1
CDR3: CRLSNSGNTIYF

size: .
J: TRBJ2-7
V: TRBV4-1
CDR3: CASSQALGGSRYEQYF

size: .
J: TRBJ2-7
V: TRBV6-5
CDR3: CASSLGQGTKQYF

size: .
J: TRBJ1-4
V: TRBV27
CDR3: CASSPDSANEKLFF

size: .
J: TRBJ2-7
V: TRBV29-1
CDR3: CSGNRGAEQYF

size: .
J: TRBJ1-2
V: TRBV19
CDR3: CATTFAGEGRGYTF

size: .
J: TRBJ2-2
V: TRBV28
CDR3: CASSLVGQGNTGELFF

size: once
J: TRBJ1-4
V: TRBV7-6
CDR3: CASSKGAGVSEKLFF

size: .
J: TRBJ2-3
V: TRBV20-1
CDR3: CSARYPDTQYF

size: .
J: TRBJ1-4
V: TRBV4-1
CDR3: CASSQVGDPGGFNGQLFF

size: .
J: TRBJ2-5
V: TRBV9
CDR3: CASSVGTQGGETQYF

size: .
J: TRBJ1-3
V: TRBV6-5
CDR3: CASSYAADSGNTIYF

size: .
J: TRBJ2-5
V: TRBV7-2
CDR3: CASSSGLAGLEMGQETQYF

size: .
J: TRBJ1-2
V: TRBV18
CDR3: CASSPFGTDNYGYTF

size: .
J: TRBJ2-1
V: TRBV12-3/TRBV12-4
CDR3: CASSLSQDNEQFF

size: .
J: TRBJ2-7
V: TRBV6-5
CDR3: CASSPSSGGYYEQYF

size: .
J: TRBJ1-6
V: TRBV20-1
CDR3: CSASQELNNSPLHF

size: .
J: TRBJ1-1
V: TRBV6-5
CDR3: CASTLGGPDTEAFF

size: few
J: TRBJ2-1
V: TRBV7-7
CDR3: CASSAAGKYNEQFF

size: .
J: TRBJ2-5
V: TRBV20-1
CDR3: CSASVGSGGETQYF

size: .
J: TRBJ2-1
V: TRBV18
CDR3: CASSPLIPSGGGNNEQFF

size: .
J: TRBJ1-4
V: TRBV18
CDR3: CASSRGPGEKLFF

size: once
J: TRBJ2-7
V: TRBV10-2
CDR3: CASSDTDRYEQYF

size: .
J: TRBJ2-2
V: TRBV2
CDR3: CASSETGLAGGPRTGELFF

size: .
J: TRBJ1-6
V: TRBV6-1
CDR3: CASSLGQGNSPLHF

size: .
J: TRBJ1-1
V: TRBV30
CDR3: CAWTSRGNTEAFF

size: .
J: TRBJ2-3
V: TRBV7-9
CDR3: CASSLTSADTQYF

size: .
J: TRBJ1-6
V: TRBV20-1
CDR3: CSASWDRGGSPLHF

size: .
J: TRBJ1-5
V: TRBV12-3/TRBV12-4
CDR3: CASSLDGGEPQHF

size: .
J: TRBJ1-4
V: TRBV11-2
CDR3: CASSNRVGAEKLFF

size: .
J: TRBJ2-7
V: TRBV28
CDR3: CASQLDSPHEQYF

size: .
J: TRBJ1-4
V: TRBV10-3
CDR3: CAISEQIRDSRADEKLFF

size: .
J: TRBJ2-1
V: TRBV11-3
CDR3: CASSLSGGKNEQFF

size: .
J: TRBJ2-3
V: TRBV7-2
CDR3: CASSSIRSRNTQYF

size: .
J: TRBJ1-3
V: TRBV11-2
CDR3: CASSLSAPQGGLGNTIYF